What follows is one T cell receptor beta chain and its context. Its specificity is unknown. This entry belongs to a study of response to subunit inactivated influenza vaccine. Findings of the study overall: The authors suggested that every seasonal influenza vaccination recruits few new T cells.

TCRdb analysed the RT-PCR reads with MiXCR anew, one entry per CDR3 protein. Counted here are fewer than 250,000 distinct CDR3 sequences, 13% to 15% occurring once; the ten biggest clones make up about a quarter. Looked up from germline, CDR1 is MDHEN and CDR2 is SYDVKM. The CDR3 covers 16 residues. The trim removed 3 bases at V and 7 bases at J, leaving 11 bases unmatched. This sequence joins TRBV28 and TRBJ2-1; 8 bases match TRBD1. This material consisted of CD8+ T cells sorted from PBMCs, taken around 5 days after vaccination. This TCR was recovered from a man aged 45 to 65 who received an inactivated influenza vaccine. CDR3 sequence: CASSFGPGGKKNEQFF. The CDR3 DNA reads as TGTGCCAGCAGTTTTGGTCCAGGGGGCAAGAAAAATGAGCAGTTCTTC.